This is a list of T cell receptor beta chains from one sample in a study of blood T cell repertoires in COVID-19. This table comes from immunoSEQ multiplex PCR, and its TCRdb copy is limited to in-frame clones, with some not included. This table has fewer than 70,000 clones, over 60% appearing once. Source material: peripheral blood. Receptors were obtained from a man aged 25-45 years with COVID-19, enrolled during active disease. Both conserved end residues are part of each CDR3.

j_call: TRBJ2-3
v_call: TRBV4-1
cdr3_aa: CASSLWTGSADTQYF

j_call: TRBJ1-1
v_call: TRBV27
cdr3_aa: CASSLLRGQGKSFF

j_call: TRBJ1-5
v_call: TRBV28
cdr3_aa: CASSSQGGNQPQHF

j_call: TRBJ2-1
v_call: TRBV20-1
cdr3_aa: CSASITIRGNNEQFF

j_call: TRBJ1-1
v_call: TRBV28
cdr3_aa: CASSMNTEAFF

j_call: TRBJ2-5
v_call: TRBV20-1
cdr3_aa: CSAEEEETQYF

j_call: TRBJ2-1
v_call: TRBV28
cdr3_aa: CASVRDGDYNEQFF

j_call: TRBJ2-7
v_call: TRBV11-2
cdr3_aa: CASSAPLAGYEQYF

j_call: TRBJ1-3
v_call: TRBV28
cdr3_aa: CASSPTGGNTIYF

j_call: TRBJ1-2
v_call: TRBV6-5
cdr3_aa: CASSRDGSNYGYTF

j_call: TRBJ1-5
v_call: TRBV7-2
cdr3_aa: CASSLGGRPGPQHF

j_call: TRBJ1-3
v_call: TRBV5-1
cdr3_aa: CASSLGQSFSGNTIYF

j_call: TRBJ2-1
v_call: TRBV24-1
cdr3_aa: CATSEPGQGEYNEQFF

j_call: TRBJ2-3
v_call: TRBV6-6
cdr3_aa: CASSYGLQGLVDTQYF

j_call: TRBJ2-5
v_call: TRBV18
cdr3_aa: CASSPSISGKETQYF

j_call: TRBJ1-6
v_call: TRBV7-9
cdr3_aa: CASSLEAGDNSPLHF

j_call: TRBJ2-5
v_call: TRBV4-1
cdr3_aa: CASSLETSGRETQYF

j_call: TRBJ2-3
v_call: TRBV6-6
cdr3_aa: CASSPAGDTQYF

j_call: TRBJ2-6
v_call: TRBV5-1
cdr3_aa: CASSLSRGRFSGANVLTF

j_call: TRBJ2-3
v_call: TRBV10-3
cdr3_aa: CAAWSSNTDTQYF

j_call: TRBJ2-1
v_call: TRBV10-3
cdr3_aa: CAISQAGVGYNEQFF

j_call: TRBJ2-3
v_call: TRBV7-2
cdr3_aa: CASSEGGLGGDTQYF

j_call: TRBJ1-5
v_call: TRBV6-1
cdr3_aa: CASSEAGLEQPQHF

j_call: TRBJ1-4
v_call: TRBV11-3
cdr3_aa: CASSRSTGDFNEKLFF

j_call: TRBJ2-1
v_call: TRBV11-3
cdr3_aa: CASSMFPGTSGGGEQFF

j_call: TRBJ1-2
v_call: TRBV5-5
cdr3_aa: CASSPSSANNYGYTF

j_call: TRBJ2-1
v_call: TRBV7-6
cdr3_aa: CASSLLAGGEDEQFF

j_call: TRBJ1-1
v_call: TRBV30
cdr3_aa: CAWMGRGGAFF